This TCR beta chain was recorded in a study of blood T cell repertoires in COVID-19. Study-level information: Samples of COVID-19 (acute and convalescent) were obtained from the United States, Italy and Spain. In each case, the material was cDNA or gDNA derived from T cells, B-cell-depleted T cells, or PBMCs.

Original analysis: Counts of nucleated cells, estimated from reference gene primer amplification, were obtained. Libraries were prepared by immunoSEQ multiplex PCR; TCRdb keeps only in-frame clonotypes and omits some of them. The DNA was the basis for D and trimming; V, J and clone size are from that table. The sample consists of 120,000 or so clones, around 80% of them appearing once. Trimming at V came to 5 bases and at J to 4 bases, leaving 6 bases not matched to a gene. Germline values: CDR1 LNHDA, CDR2 SQIVND (reference sequence). This CDR3 region has 15 residues. This chain links TRBV19 with TRBJ2-2, with 8 bases identical to TRBD2. The receptor was derived from an elderly man with active or convalescent COVID-19. Sequencing was carried out using peripheral blood. The CDR3 loop is CASSSGTRVTGELFF. The CDR3 DNA is TGTGCCAGTAGTTCCGGGACTAGAGTCACCGGGGAGCTGTTTTTT.